The 28 T cell receptor beta chains below come from one sample, sequenced in a study of blood T cells in healthy people across ages. Using a J-beta primer mix together with a sample-barcoded 5' primer, a second PCR was run for roughly 7 to 11 cycles. TCRdb used MiXCR to reprocess the 5' RACE reads, holding one entry per CDR3 protein. This repertoire shows approximately 780,000 distinct CDR3 sequences, around 24% found once; its top ten account for 2.5% to 3.5%. The sample was also reused in another study, on T cells of mothers and their children.

Source material: blood. The receptors originated from a boy younger than 18 in good health.

V gene TRBV5-6 combines with J gene TRBJ1-3; no firm D call. This CDR3 spans 13 amino acids. The ends were cut back, 0 bases at V and 4 bases at J, with 5 bases in the middle. In germline, CDR1 is SGHDT, CDR2 YYEEEE. CDR3 sequence: CASSLGVGNTIYF. For the CDR3, the DNA is TGTGCCAGCAGCTTGGGGGTAGGAAACACCATATATTTT.

A note on this clonotype: The junction differs from germline at one of its ends, possibly a read error. This chain joins TRBV6-1 and TRBJ1-2; no clear D. The V gene's germline CDR1 is MNHNS and CDR2 SASEGT. The CDR3 has 12 residues. CDR3 bases: TGTGCCGGCAGTGAACCCCTCTATGGCTACACCTTC. Translating gives CAGSEPLYGYTF.

There are a few counts of this clonotype. The chain recombines TRBV29-1 with TRBJ2-7, with D perhaps matching TRBD1 (6 bases). The CDR3 has 12 amino acids. V lost 7 bases and J lost 2, with 12 bases in between. Germline V lookup: CDR1 SQVTM, CDR2 ANQGSEA. CDR3 DNA sequence: TGCAGCGGAGGACAGCATCCCTACGAGCAGTACTTC. This encodes CSGGQHPYEQYF.

Comment on this clonotype: Mismatch with germline at one junction end may stem from a read error. The chain carries TRBV3-1 and TRBJ1-4; D call uncertain. Germline V gene sequence: CDR1 LGHDT, CDR2 YNNKEL (reference sequence). This CDR3 has 15 amino acids. CDR3 protein: CASSQGSSTNEELFF. The CDR3 DNA is TGTGCCAGCAGCCAAGGGTCTTCAACTAATGAAGAACTGTTTTTT.

The chain combines TRBV20-1 with TRBJ1-4; 8 bases are a match to TRBD1. The CDR3 runs 15 residues. The germline CDR1 and CDR2 sequences are DFQATT and SNEGSKA (reference sequence). J lost 0 bases, V lost 6 bases, and 6 bases had no gene match. DNA for the CDR3: TGCAGTGCGGGGGACAGGCGATCAACTAATGAAAAACTGTTTTTT. This encodes CSAGDRRSTNEKLFF.

V and J are TRBV20-1 and TRBJ1-2; D is uncertain. The CDR3 totals 12 residues. Germline loops: CDR1 DFQATT, CDR2 SNEGSKA (reference sequence). Trimming removed 6 bases from V and 9 bases from J, with 17 bases in between. The CDR3 bases are TGCAGTGCCTCAAAGGGCCTTAGGAGCTACACCTTC. Protein: CSASKGLRSYTF.

V usage is TRBV20-1 and J usage is TRBJ2-7; 11 positions match TRBD2. Germline CDR1 reads DFQATT; CDR2 reads SNEGSKA (reference sequence). This CDR3 has 15 residues. The ends lost 5 bases at V and 6 bases at J; junction bases unmatched: 12. CDR3 protein: CSAPTGLAGWGEQYF. In DNA, the CDR3 is TGCAGTGCTCCCACCGGACTAGCGGGTTGGGGCGAGCAGTACTTC.

The chain uses TRBV12-3 or TRBV12-4 and TRBJ2-1; the match to TRBD2 covers 9 bases. The J call could be wrong; TRBJ2-7 is a better fit for the DNA end. CDR3 length equals 17 residues. The CDR3 DNA reads TGTGCCAGCAGTTTAGGACTGGGACTAGCTTGGGCCTACGAGCAGTACTTC. This translates into CASSLGLGLAWAYEQYF.

This clonotype was detected a few times. The V and J genes are TRBV10-3 and TRBJ2-5; 9 bases map to TRBD2. The assigned J gene may be wrong: the sequence end matches TRBJ2-7 better. The CDR3 runs 12 residues. CDR1 is ENHRY and CDR2 is SYGVKD in the germline V gene. The CDR3 loop is CAKRLADYEQYF. The DNA of the CDR3 is TGTGCCAAACGACTAGCGGACTACGAGCAGTACTTC.

In this sample, this clonotype turned up many times. J is TRBJ2-4 and V is TRBV2; 12 bases agree with TRBD2. The germline V gene has CDR1 SNHLY and CDR2 FYNNEI. The length of the CDR3 is 18 residues. The V gene end was trimmed by 1 base and the J gene end by 6 bases; junction bases not matched to a gene: 10. Here the CDR3 DNA reads TGTGCCAGCAGTGAAGGACTAGCGGGGGTCCGAGATATAAACATTCAGTACTTC. This codes for CASSEGLAGVRDINIQYF.

J is TRBJ2-5 and V is TRBV24-1, with 7 positions matching TRBD1. This CDR3 contains 15 residues. V was pared by 2 bases and J by 3 bases, with 5 bases of the junction left unmatched. From germline, CDR1 is KGHDR and CDR2 SFDVKD. CDR3 sequence reads: CATSDWGTGEETQYF. The CDR3 DNA sequence: TGTGCCACCAGTGATTGGGGTACAGGGGAAGAGACCCAGTACTTC.

The J gene is TRBJ1-1, the V gene TRBV29-1, with a tentative D call TRBD1 (5 bases). CDR3 length equals 12 residues. Germline CDR1 is SQVTM and CDR2 is ANQGSEA. The CDR3: CSCREGDTEAFF. As DNA, the CDR3 is TGCTCCTGCAGGGAAGGGGACACTGAAGCTTTCTTT. Supplemented by reference TRBV29-1 and TRBJ1-1, the full variable domain reads SAVISQKPSRDICQRGTSLTIQCQVDSQVTMMFWYRQQPGQSLTLIATANQGSEATYESGFVIDKFPISRPNLTFSTLTVSNMSPEDSSIYLCSCREGDTEAFFGQGTRLTVV.

The chain carries TRBV4-1 and TRBJ1-6, with 7 bases identical to TRBD1. CDR1 is MGHRA, CDR2 YSYEKL, per germline. Trimming cost V 3 bases and J 5 bases; bases outside gene matches: 4. This CDR3 region has 15 residues. The CDR3 DNA reads as TGCGCCAGCAGCCAGATTGGGACAGATAATTCACCCCTCCACTTT. Its protein product is CASSQIGTDNSPLHF.

The table lists this clonotype with a few counts. The chain uses TRBV5-1 and TRBJ1-2, with 7 positions matching TRBD1. Per the germline V gene, CDR1 is SGHRS and CDR2 is YFSETQ. This CDR3 has 14 amino acids. V shed 4 bases, J shed 5 bases, and the junction held 8 bases outside the gene matches. Written as DNA, the CDR3 is TGCGCCAGCAGCCCTTCAGGGGACAGATATGGCTACACCTTC. This translates into CASSPSGDRYGYTF.

This clonotype was picked up a small number of times. This chain connects TRBV9 to TRBJ2-1, with a possible D match to TRBD2 (6 bases). The CDR3 contains 17 residues. From germline, CDR1 is SGDLS and CDR2 YYNGEE. Trimming left V 6 bases short and J 4 bases short, with 23 bases between. The CDR3, as DNA: TGTGCCAGCAACTCTCCCCCTACTGCGGGGAGTTACAATGAGCAGTTCTTC. This translates into CASNSPPTAGSYNEQFF.

V usage is TRBV7-9 and J usage is TRBJ2-1; 8 bases align to TRBD1. CDR3 size: 12 residues. After removal of 5 bases from V and 15 bases from J, the junction contained 9 bases not matched to a gene. Germline V CDR1 and CDR2: SEHNR, FQNEAQ (reference sequence). CDR3 region: CASSNRQGTTFF. The CDR3 region has the DNA TGTGCCAGCAGCAACCGACAGGGGACGACGTTCTTC.

The gene calls are TRBV7-9 and TRBJ2-5; D gene ambiguous. CDR1 and CDR2 (germline): SEHNR, FQNEAQ (reference sequence). The V and J ends lost 3 bases and 2 bases respectively, with 10 bases between them. There are 14 residues in the CDR3. DNA of the CDR3: TGTGCCAGCAGCTTTGCAGTGTCTCAAGAGACCCAGTACTTC. Its translation: CASSFAVSQETQYF.

The CDR3 sequence is CASTQMTNEKLFF. In nucleotides, the CDR3 is TGTGCCAGCACGCAGATGACTAATGAAAAACTGTTTTTT. This chain uses TRBV2 with TRBJ1-4; D remains ambiguous. The germline CDR1 and CDR2 sequences are SNHLY and FYNNEI. The CDR3 is made up of 13 amino acids. Trimming shortened V by 7 bases and J by 2 bases, and 8 bases separated the two germline ends.

V and J are TRBV9 and TRBJ2-6, with TRBD1 matching 8 bases. This CDR3 contains 18 residues. The junction had 9 bases not matched to a gene; V was cut back by 4 bases and J by 0 bases. CDR1 is SGDLS, CDR2 YYNGEE, per germline. The CDR3 here is CASSPRGQANSGANVLTF. The CDR3 DNA follows: TGTGCCAGCAGCCCAAGGGGACAGGCCAACTCTGGGGCCAACGTCCTGACTTTC.

This clonotype came up a few times. The chain recombines TRBV2 with TRBJ2-5; 8 nucleotides agree with TRBD2. CDR1 is SNHLY, CDR2 FYNNEI, per germline. Trimming removed 4 bases from V and 7 bases from J; junction bases left unmatched: 11. The CDR3 is 15 residues long. The CDR3 loop is CASSGQGLAPPTQYF. The CDR3 region has the DNA TGTGCCAGCAGTGGGCAAGGACTAGCTCCTCCGACCCAGTACTTC.

There are many counts of this clonotype. V gene TRBV4-3 combines with J gene TRBJ1-4; D is possibly TRBD1 (5 bases). This CDR3 comprises 16 residues. Germline values: CDR1 LGHNA, CDR2 YSLEER. Trimming took 0 bases from V and 2 from J, leaving 10 bases between them. The CDR3, as DNA: TGCGCCAGCAGCCAAGAGGGGGGATTCACTAATGAAAAACTGTTTTTT. It yields the protein CASSQEGGFTNEKLFF.

The chain joins TRBV12-3 or TRBV12-4 to TRBJ2-5; D not resolved. The better agreement between TRBJ2-1 and the DNA end casts doubt on the J call. The CDR3 has 12 residues. CDR3 sequence: CASSPLYNEQFF. In nucleotides, the CDR3 is TGTGCCAGCAGTCCATTGTACAATGAGCAGTTCTTC.

The genes are TRBV9 and TRBJ1-1; D is unclear. Germline CDR1 is SGDLS and CDR2 is YYNGEE. The V end was cut by 0 bases, the J end by 0 bases, with 6 bases between. This CDR3 region has 14 residues. The CDR3 region is CASSVATLNTEAFF. CDR3 nucleotides: TGTGCCAGCAGCGTAGCAACATTGAACACTGAAGCTTTCTTT.

This clonotype occurred a few times. The V and J genes are TRBV9 and TRBJ1-5, with D unresolved. The CDR3 sequence is 13 residues long. The germline V gene has CDR1 SGDLS and CDR2 YYNGEE. V was clipped by 4 bases and J by 6 bases, with 11 bases between them. The CDR3 region is CASSQGLGQPQHF. The CDR3 DNA sequence: TGTGCCAGCAGCCAAGGGTTGGGTCAGCCCCAGCATTTT.

Concerning this clonotype itself: Because it lacks the conserved phenylalanine or tryptophan at the end, this CDR3 is likely a read error. This chain uses TRBV12-3 or TRBV12-4 with TRBJ2-4; the D gene is possibly TRBD2 (6 bases). The CDR3 loop spans 13 amino acids. V gave up 6 bases and J gave up 3 bases, with 9 bases separating them. Written as DNA, the CDR3 is TGTGCCAGCAGCCTGGGGGGCAAAAACATTCAGTACATC. Translation gives CASSLGGKNIQYI.

V gene TRBV3-1 combines with J gene TRBJ1-4; D is ambiguous. Trimming pared 5 bases from V and 6 bases from J, leaving 13 bases between. CDR1 is LGHDT and CDR2 is YNNKEL in the germline V gene (reference sequence). This CDR3 region has 14 residues. CDR3 sequence: CASSTSTTDEKLFF. The CDR3 DNA sequence: TGTGCCAGCAGCACGTCAACGACGGATGAAAAACTGTTTTTT.

This clonotype was seen only a few times. DNA of the CDR3: TGTGCCACACGGACAGGCCCCCCAAACAATGAGCAGTTCTTC. Its translation: CATRTGPPNNEQFF. The chain links TRBV28 to TRBJ2-1, with TRBD1 matching over 7 bases. Germline assignment: CDR1 MDHEN and CDR2 SYDVKM. The CDR3 runs 14 residues. V dropped 10 bases and J dropped 5; count of bases not matched to a gene: 11.

A note on this clonotype: At one of its ends the junction is not consistent with the germline gene, which may arise from a read error. V usage is TRBV14 and J usage is TRBJ2-7; TRBD2 matches at 10 bases. The CDR3 length is 16 residues. CDR1 is SGHDN, CDR2 FVKESK, per germline. CDR3 protein: CASSQGNSGGFYGQYF. CDR3 in DNA: TGTGCCAGCAGCCAAGGGAATAGCGGGGGGTTCTACGGGCAGTACTTC.